This TCR beta chain was sequenced for a study of blood T cell repertoires in COVID-19. Across the study: PBMCs, B-cell-depleted T cells, or T cells provided the cDNA or gDNA that made up the material.

In the original processing: Reference gene primer amplification yielded estimated nucleated cell counts. The repertoire was sequenced with immunoSEQ multiplex PCR; TCRdb's copy has only in-frame clones and lacks some. Clone size and V and J calls were adopted from that table, with D and trimming inferred from the DNA. The sample records some 460,000 clones, nearly 90% being singletons. The V and J ends lost 4 bases and 1 base respectively, with 7 bases between them. The germline gives CDR1 GTSNPN, CDR2 SVGIG (reference sequence). The length of the CDR3 is 12 residues. The TCR sequence derives from a young woman with acute COVID-19. The chain couples TRBV30 to TRBJ1-2; D is undetermined. Input material: PBMCs or T cells enriched from blood (not recorded which). CDR3 in DNA: TGTGCCTGGAATCTAAATAACTATGGCTACACCTTC. This codes for CAWNLNNYGYTF.